The 9 T cell receptor beta chains below come from one sample, sequenced in a study of PD-L1 blockade in urothelial cancer (TCRdb year 2017). Sample time point, as interpreted from the label and publication: pretreatment peripheral blood. Libraries were constructed by the immunoSEQ multiplex PCR assay. The table comes from immuneACCESS by way of TCRdb, which keeps in-frame sequences with V and J called. Part of the clones is missing from these tables; in studies checked, under half for an unresolved V gene and the rest for unknown reasons. The sample table lists about 87,000 clones, approximately 88% of them with a count of one. 0.97% of the sample lies in the top ten. Sequencing used PBMCs, obtained around atezolizumab (anti-PD-L1) treatment. The receptors shown here come from a woman at least 80 years old with urothelial cancer.

The gene calls are TRBV18 and TRBJ2-7, with 7 bases lining up with TRBD1. There are 16 residues in the CDR3. CDR1 KGHSH and CDR2 LQKENI come from the germline V gene. Trimming at V came to 3 bases and at J to 3 bases, leaving 11 bases not matched to a gene. CDR3 coding DNA: TGTGCCAGCTCACCCCAGGGAGTGACAGGGCTCTACGAGCAGTACTTC. It yields the protein CASSPQGVTGLYEQYF.

This chain connects TRBV9 to TRBJ2-3, with D uncertain. Germline CDR1 is SGDLS and CDR2 is YYNGEE. The CDR3 runs to 14 residues. V shed 0 bases and J shed 1 base, with 6 bases lying between them. The CDR3 here is CASSVEGGTDTQYF. The CDR3 nucleotides are TGTGCCAGCAGCGTAGAAGGAGGCACAGATACGCAGTATTTT.

By proportion, this clone is medium-sized. Written as DNA, the CDR3 is TGTGCCAGCAGCTCTTTCCGGGACAGGGGGCGATTCTATGGCTACACCTTC. It specifies CASSSFRDRGRFYGYTF. The chain couples TRBV7-9 to TRBJ1-2; 12 bases align to TRBD1. The J segment lost 4 bases and the V segment lost 4 bases, leaving 10 bases of the junction unmatched. Germline values: CDR1 SEHNR, CDR2 FQNEAQ (reference sequence). This CDR3 is built from 17 residues.

V usage is TRBV7-9 and J usage is TRBJ1-2, with D perhaps matching TRBD1 (6 bases). V dropped 3 bases and J dropped 2 bases, with 10 bases sitting between them. The CDR3 consists of 14 residues. Germline-derived CDR1 and CDR2 are SEHNR and FQNEAQ (reference sequence). DNA of the CDR3: TGTGCCAGCAGCTTCGGGACAAAGAACTATGGCTACACCTTC. Residues: CASSFGTKNYGYTF.

This chain uses TRBV5-4 with TRBJ2-3; 9 bases fit TRBD2. V dropped 4 bases and J dropped 3; count of bases not matched to a gene: 6. Germline values: CDR1 SGHNT, CDR2 YYREEE (reference sequence). CDR3 size: 15 residues. Here the CDR3 DNA reads TGTGCCAGCAGCCAGAAGACTAGCGGAACAGATACGCAGTATTTT. Residues: CASSQKTSGTDTQYF.

The chain joins TRBV7-7 to TRBJ2-2; D is possibly TRBD2 (6 bases). Trimming removed 5 bases from V and 5 bases from J, with 15 bases in between. CDR1 and CDR2 (germline): SSHAT, FNYEAQ (reference sequence). The CDR3 spans 15 residues. The CDR3 loop reads CASSLSGGGTGELFF. In DNA, the CDR3 is TGTGCCAGCAGCCTTAGCGGAGGTGGGACCGGGGAGCTGTTTTTT.

V and J are TRBV28 and TRBJ2-3; the D gene is possibly TRBD1 (6 bases). Germline loops: CDR1 MDHEN, CDR2 SYDVKM. The CDR3 runs to 16 residues. Trimming took off 5 bases at V and 0 bases at J, with 15 bases between the two ends. CDR3 sequence: CASSLRGGLSTDTQYF. DNA for the CDR3: TGTGCCAGCAGTCTCAGAGGGGGTCTTAGCACAGATACGCAGTATTTT.

The chain carries TRBV19 and TRBJ2-3; 12 bases are shared with TRBD1. The CDR3 consists of 15 residues. V dropped 6 bases and J dropped 4; count of bases not matched to a gene: 5. Germline CDR1 LNHDA, CDR2 SQIVND (reference sequence). CDR3 region: CASSSGTGGSDTQYF. DNA for the CDR3: TGTGCCAGTAGCTCCGGGACAGGGGGCTCAGATACGCAGTATTTT.

The V gene is TRBV6-5, the J gene TRBJ1-5; tentatively, D is TRBD1 (6 bases). Germline assignment: CDR1 MNHEY and CDR2 SVGAGI. The CDR3 contains 15 residues. V lost 5 bases and J 4 bases, leaving 15 bases between the germline ends. Here the CDR3 DNA reads TGTGCCAGCAGTCCCCATTTAACAGGGAATCAGCCCCAGCATTTT. Its translation: CASSPHLTGNQPQHF.